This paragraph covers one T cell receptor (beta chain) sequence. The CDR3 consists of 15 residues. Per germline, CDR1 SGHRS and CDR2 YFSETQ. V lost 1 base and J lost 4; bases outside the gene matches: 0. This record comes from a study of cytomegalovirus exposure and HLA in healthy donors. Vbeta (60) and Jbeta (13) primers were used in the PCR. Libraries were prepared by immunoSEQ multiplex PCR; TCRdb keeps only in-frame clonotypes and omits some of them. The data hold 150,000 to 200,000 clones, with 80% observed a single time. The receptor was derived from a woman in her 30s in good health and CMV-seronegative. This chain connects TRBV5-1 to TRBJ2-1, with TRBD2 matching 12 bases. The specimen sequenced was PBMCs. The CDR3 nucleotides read TGCGCCAGCAGCTTGCTAGCGGGGGGGTACAATGAGCAGTTCTTC. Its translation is CASSLLAGGYNEQFF.